These 26 T cell receptor beta chains came from one sample sequenced in a study of CD8+ T cells in alopecia areata. cDNA prepared by RNA extraction and subsequent reverse transcription served as the template for sequencing. The protocol was immunoSEQ multiplex PCR, while the TCRdb copy is restricted to in-frame clones and leaves out a portion. This sample carries roughly 12,000 clones, around 67% of them seen once, and the ten largest clones take roughly 7%. The treatment was: oral pan-JAK inhibitor, 5-10 mg twice daily. Researchers took lesional scalp punch biopsies and peripheral blood from people who were alopecia areata patients. Material: skin, obtained at week 4, from a patient treated with tofacitinib. Receptor source: a human donor with alopecia areata.

The V gene is TRBV11-2, the J gene TRBJ1-1, with 7 bases matching TRBD1. The germline V gene encodes CDR1 SGHAT and CDR2 FQNNGV. V shed 5 bases, J shed 1 base, and the junction held 10 bases outside the gene matches. The CDR3 sequence is 16 residues long. The CDR3 DNA follows: TGTGCCAGCAGCCCGTGGCGGGGACAGCGGAACACTGAAGCTTTCTTT. Its translation is CASSPWRGQRNTEAFF.

V is TRBV19 and J is TRBJ1-6, with TRBD1 matching over 10 bases. Germline V gives CDR1 LNHDA, CDR2 SQIVND (reference sequence). Trimming removed 3 bases from V and 7 bases from J; junction bases left unmatched: 0. The CDR3 length is 14 residues. CDR3 coding DNA: TGTGCCAGTAGTATGGGACAGGGGAATTCACCCCTCCACTTT. This translates into CASSMGQGNSPLHF.

This clone was found a few times. The genes are TRBV4-2 and TRBJ2-2; TRBD1 matches 9 bases. CDR1 LGHNA and CDR2 YNFKEQ come from the germline V gene. Losses at the gene ends were 6 bases for V and 4 bases for J; bases not matched to a gene: 3. CDR3 size: 14 residues. The DNA of the CDR3 is TGTGCCAGCAGTTCGACAGGGGGCACCGGGGAGCTGTTTTTT. It encodes CASSSTGGTGELFF.

This chain joins TRBV7-2 and TRBJ2-3; maybe TRBD2 (7 bases). This CDR3 comprises 18 residues. The germline CDR1 and CDR2 sequences are SGHTA and FQGNSA. Trimming stripped 5 bases from V and 6 bases from J, with 27 bases between. In nucleotides, the CDR3 is TGTGCCAGCAGCCGAGGGACTGGGGGGGCCCCTGGATTGGATACGCAGTATTTT. This gives the protein CASSRGTGGAPGLDTQYF.

V is TRBV5-5 and J is TRBJ1-1; D not certain. V lost 0 bases and J 8 bases, leaving 14 bases between the germline ends. CDR3 length: 14 residues. Germline values: CDR1 SGHKS, CDR2 YYEKEE (reference sequence). The DNA for the CDR3 is TGTGCCAGCAGCTTGGCTTTGGCAGGCCCCGAAGCTTTCTTT. Its translation: CASSLALAGPEAFF.

The chain combines TRBV2 with TRBJ2-1; possibly TRBD2 for D (5 bases). The V gene lost 10 bases and the J gene lost 6 bases, with 22 bases spanning the gap. The CDR3 length is 15 residues. Germline loops: CDR1 SNHLY, CDR2 FYNNEI. The CDR3 reads CATQHDRQLGNEQFF. CDR3 DNA sequence: TGTGCCACCCAACACGACCGGCAACTAGGCAATGAGCAGTTCTTC.

The chain recombines TRBV10-3 with TRBJ1-5; D remains unclear. Germline-derived CDR1 and CDR2 are ENHRY and SYGVKD. V was trimmed by 3 bases and J by 0 bases, leaving 12 bases between them. The CDR3 is 16 amino acids. The CDR3 coding sequence is TGTGCCATCAGTGATCAACCGGGTTATAGCAATCAGCCCCAGCATTTT. Translation gives CAISDQPGYSNQPQHF.

This clone turned up a few times. The V call is TRBV6-5, the J call TRBJ2-1, with D perhaps matching TRBD1 or TRBD2 (6 bases each). The CDR3 totals 12 residues. V lost 8 bases to trimming and J lost 7 bases, with 12 bases between them. The V gene's germline CDR1 is MNHEY and CDR2 SVGAGI. The CDR3 nucleotides read TGTGCCAGCGGGCCGGGGGCTAATGAGCAGTTCTTC. Translating gives CASGPGANEQFF.

This chain uses TRBV6-6 with TRBJ1-2, with D perhaps matching TRBD1 (5 bases). CDR1 and CDR2 (germline): MNHNY, SVGAGI (reference sequence). This CDR3 contains 11 residues. Trimming removed 9 bases at V and 2 bases at J, with 7 bases between. CDR3 coding DNA: TGTGCCAGTGGGGACAACTATGGCTACACCTTC. This gives the protein CASGDNYGYTF.

The chain recombines TRBV6-5 with TRBJ2-1, with D hard to call. Trimming stripped 5 bases from V and 4 bases from J, with 12 bases between. This CDR3 contains 14 residues. In germline, CDR1 is MNHEY, CDR2 SVGAGI. In DNA, the CDR3 is TGTGCCAGCAGTCGTCCGGGCCTTTACAATGAGCAGTTCTTC. This gives the protein CASSRPGLYNEQFF.

This clone has a handful of counts. The chain links TRBV19 to TRBJ2-4; D unresolved. V lost 5 bases and J lost 7, with 12 bases in between. The CDR3 covers 13 residues. From germline, CDR1 is LNHDA and CDR2 SQIVND (reference sequence). The CDR3 is CASSGQGPNIQYF. As DNA, the CDR3 is TGTGCCAGTAGTGGGCAAGGGCCGAACATTCAGTACTTC.

The J gene is TRBJ2-3, the V gene TRBV18; possible D gene TRBD2, 7 bases. The CDR3 consists of 14 residues. Trimming left V 5 bases short and J 4 bases short, with 13 bases between. Germline CDR1 and CDR2: KGHSH and LQKENI. The CDR3 spells CASSSSGGSDTQYF. As DNA, the CDR3 is TGTGCCAGCTCATCCTCGGGGGGCTCAGATACGCAGTATTTT.

This chain links TRBV7-2 with TRBJ1-4; TRBD1 aligns across 10 bases. Trimming at V came to 5 bases and at J to 13 bases, leaving 4 bases not matched to a gene. This CDR3 is built from 12 residues. Germline V CDR1 and CDR2: SGHTA, FQGNSA. This CDR3 reads CASSPGQGRLFF. CDR3 bases: TGTGCCAGCAGCCCGGGACAGGGGAGACTGTTTTTT.

For this clone: This specimen includes other DNA sequences encoding the same CDR3. The CDR3 bases are TGTGCCTCGGAGGGAGATACGCAGTATTTT. It is translated as CASEGDTQYF. The V and J genes are TRBV19 and TRBJ2-3; D is perhaps TRBD2 (6 bases). V lost 11 bases and J lost 5, with 8 bases in between. In germline, CDR1 is LNHDA, CDR2 SQIVND (reference sequence). The CDR3 consists of 10 residues.

This clone appeared a single time. The V call is TRBV5-1, the J call TRBJ1-5, with a possible D match to TRBD1 (5 bases). With 5 bases removed from V and 6 bases from J, the gap between germline ends came to 18 bases. CDR1 is SGHRS, CDR2 YFSETQ, per germline. CDR3 length: 15 residues. The chain's CDR3 is CASRTGTGDGQPQHF. CDR3 in DNA: TGCGCCAGCAGGACCGGGACGGGCGACGGTCAGCCCCAGCATTTT.

The chain links TRBV5-1 to TRBJ2-7; 13 positions match TRBD2. Trimming took 4 bases from V and 5 from J; bases not matched to a gene: 6. The CDR3 totals 15 residues. The germline V gene has CDR1 SGHRS and CDR2 YFSETQ. The chain's CDR3 is CASSITGTSGDEQYF. Written as DNA, the CDR3 is TGCGCCAGCAGCATAACCGGGACTAGCGGGGACGAGCAGTACTTC.

The chain uses TRBV23-1 and TRBJ2-2; TRBD2 agrees at 7 bases. TRBV23-1 is sorted into the ORF group, with uncertain function. Unmatched junction bases numbered 14, after V lost 4 bases and J lost 6 bases. CDR3 length: 17 amino acids. CDR3 nucleotide sequence: TGCGCCAGCAGTCGGACCCAGGGAGGGGCCAGGGCCGGGGAGCTGTTTTTT. Translating it yields CASSRTQGGARAGELFF.

This clone was recorded a few times. This chain connects TRBV7-9 to TRBJ2-7; maybe TRBD1 (5 bases). V dropped 5 bases and J dropped 4 bases, with 12 bases sitting between them. The CDR3 runs to 13 residues. CDR1 and CDR2 from the germline V gene are SEHNR and FQNEAQ (reference sequence). CDR3 in DNA: TGTGCCAGCAGCACCCCGACAGTATACGAGCAGTACTTC. Amino acids: CASSTPTVYEQYF. The variable domain in full, with the rest retrieved from reference TRBV7-9 and TRBJ2-7, is DTGVSQNPRHKITKRGQNVTFRCDPISEHNRLYWYRQTLGQGPEFLTYFQNEAQLEKSRLLSDRFSAERPKGSFSTLEIQRTEQGDSAMYLCASSTPTVYEQYFGPGTRLTVT.

The rearrangement links TRBV4-3 to TRBJ1-6, with D maybe TRBD1 (5 bases). CDR3 length: 15 amino acids. The ends were cut back, 4 bases at V and 10 bases at J, with 17 bases in the middle. Germline assignment: CDR1 LGHNA and CDR2 YSLEER. The CDR3 protein is CASSPLGRVVSPLHF. In DNA form, the CDR3 reads TGCGCCAGCAGCCCCCTGGGCAGGGTGGTATCACCCCTCCACTTT.

The chain is built from TRBV5-6 and TRBJ1-3; 7 nucleotides line up with TRBD1. The CDR3 contains 14 residues. J lost 6 bases, V lost 4 bases, and 7 bases had no gene match. Germline lookup yields CDR1 SGHDT and CDR2 YYEEEE. For the CDR3, the DNA is TGTGCCAGCAGCCTACAGGGGTTTGCAAACACCATATATTTT. Its translation: CASSLQGFANTIYF. Full variable domain (remainder filled in from reference TRBV5-6 and TRBJ1-3): DAGVTQSPTHLIKTRGQQVTLRCSPKSGHDTVSWYQQALGQGPQFIFQYYEEEERQRGNFPDRFSGHQFPNYSSELNVNALLLGDSALYLCASSLQGFANTIYFGEGSWLTVV.

The chain has TRBV7-9 and TRBJ2-5; D is uncertain. Trimming removed 2 bases from V and 3 bases from J, with 7 bases in between. Germline lookup yields CDR1 SEHNR and CDR2 FQNEAQ (reference sequence). CDR3 length: 13 residues. This chain's CDR3 is CASSLRAEETQYF. The CDR3 DNA sequence: TGTGCCAGCAGCTTACGGGCCGAAGAGACCCAGTACTTC.

CDR3 in DNA: TGCGCCAGCAGCTTGTCCCAGGGGAACACCGGGGAGCTGTTTTTT. Translated, it gives CASSLSQGNTGELFF. The genes are TRBV5-1 and TRBJ2-2; D might be TRBD1 (5 bases). This CDR3 contains 15 residues. Per germline, CDR1 SGHRS and CDR2 YFSETQ. Trimming left V 1 base short and J 1 base short, with 8 bases between. Using reference TRBV5-1 and TRBJ2-2 for the parts outside the CDR3, the full variable domain is KAGVTQTPRYLIKTRGQQVTLSCSPISGHRSVSWYQQTPGQGLQFLFEYFSETQRNKGNFPGRFSGRQFSNSRSEMNVSTLELGDSALYLCASSLSQGNTGELFFGEGSRLTVL.

The chain combines TRBV5-1 with TRBJ2-5; D tentatively fits TRBD1 or TRBD2 (5 bases each). The CDR3 length is 15 residues. Between the trimmed V and J ends, which lost 0 bases and 5 bases, there was a span of 14 bases. The V gene's germline CDR1 is SGHRS and CDR2 YFSETQ. The CDR3: CASSLEGTWGETQYF. CDR3 sequence (DNA): TGCGCCAGCAGCTTGGAGGGCACTTGGGGGGAGACCCAGTACTTC.

The rearrangement joins TRBV6-1 to TRBJ2-3; TRBD2 agrees at 7 bases. The V gene end was trimmed by 2 bases and the J gene end by 7 bases; junction bases not matched to a gene: 3. The CDR3 extends over 13 amino acids. The germline V gene encodes CDR1 MNHNS and CDR2 SASEGT. DNA for the CDR3: TGTGCCAGCAGTGAATGGGAGGGAAATACGCAGTATTTT. Translation gives CASSEWEGNTQYF.

The rearrangement joins TRBV6-5 to TRBJ2-7, with D possibly being TRBD1 or TRBD2 (7 bases each). Germline V lookup: CDR1 MNHEY, CDR2 SVGAGI. The CDR3 sequence is 12 residues long. Deletions cut 2 bases from V and 7 bases from J, with 9 bases between. The CDR3 loop is CASSYQGGEQYF. CDR3 coding DNA: TGTGCCAGCAGTTACCAGGGGGGGGAGCAGTACTTC.

In this sample, this clone turned up a few times. V usage is TRBV4-1 and J usage is TRBJ2-5; a possible D gene is TRBD2 (5 bases). Deletions cut 4 bases from V and 5 bases from J, with 14 bases between. CDR3 length equals 14 residues. Germline values: CDR1 MGHRA, CDR2 YSYEKL. The CDR3 nucleotides read TGCGCCAGCAGCCCGCCACAGAGAGGGGAGACCCAGTACTTC. It specifies CASSPPQRGETQYF.